The 24 T cell receptor beta chains in this list originate from one sample, sequenced in a study of blood T cell repertoires in COVID-19. The assay was immunoSEQ multiplex PCR, and TCRdb's table has in-frame clones only and misses some. Seen here are some 350,000 clones, about 87% observed once, and the top ten hold around 5%. Input material: PBMCs or T cells enriched from blood (not recorded which). The source is a man aged 25-45 years who had recovered from COVID-19.

The chain combines TRBV21-1 with TRBJ2-4; the table's D call TRBD1 went unverified against the DNA. TRBV21-1 is an annotated pseudogene. CDR3 length: 18 amino acids. The chain's CDR3 is CASSKKTSGQLAKNIQYF. CDR3 sequence (DNA): TGTGCCAGCAGCAAGAAAACCTCAGGGCAACTAGCCAAAAACATTCAGTACTTC.

The chain links TRBV29-1 to TRBJ1-2, with TRBD1 identical over 9 bases. The CDR3 is 13 residues long. Germline CDR1 and CDR2: SQVTM and ANQGSEA. V was clipped by 3 bases and J by 8 bases; unmatched bases: 7. The CDR3 spells CSVEGQGMEGYTF. The CDR3 nucleotides are TGCAGCGTTGAGGGACAGGGAATGGAGGGCTACACCTTC. Based on the CDR3 plus reference TRBV29-1 and TRBJ1-2, the full variable domain is SAVISQKPSRDICQRGTSLTIQCQVDSQVTMMFWYRQQPGQSLTLIATANQGSEATYESGFVIDKFPISRPNLTFSTLTVSNMSPEDSSIYLCSVEGQGMEGYTFGSGTRLTVV.

The V call is TRBV28, the J call TRBJ2-2; 7 positions match TRBD2. V shed 7 bases, J shed 0 bases, and the junction held 17 bases outside the gene matches. Germline values: CDR1 MDHEN, CDR2 SYDVKM. The CDR3 loop spans 19 amino acids. CDR3 coding DNA: TGTGCCAGCATCCTAAGGGAGGGAGTCTTGGGACCGAACACCGGGGAGCTGTTTTTT. Amino acid sequence: CASILREGVLGPNTGELFF.

The chain has TRBV7-9 and TRBJ1-5; 8 nucleotides agree with TRBD1. This CDR3 contains 14 residues. Germline CDR1 and CDR2: SEHNR and FQNEAQ (reference sequence). The V and J ends lost 3 bases and 6 bases, in that order; junction bases with no gene match: 4. CDR3 coding DNA: TGTGCCAGCAGCTTTGGACAGGGCGGTCAGCCCCAGCATTTT. Its translation: CASSFGQGGQPQHF.

The rearrangement uses TRBV2 and TRBJ1-6, with 11 positions matching TRBD1. In germline, CDR1 is SNHLY, CDR2 FYNNEI. Trimming took 8 bases from V and 9 from J; bases not matched to a gene: 3. The CDR3 has 13 amino acids. This CDR3 is CASHGTGGSPLHF. In DNA, the CDR3 is TGTGCCAGCCACGGGACAGGGGGTTCACCCCTCCACTTT.

V and J are TRBV19 and TRBJ1-5; no clear D gene. With 0 bases removed from V and 1 base from J, the gap between germline ends came to 7 bases. Germline V gene data show CDR1 as LNHDA and CDR2 as SQIVND (reference sequence). The CDR3 consists of 15 residues. The CDR3: CASSIDRRSNQPQHF. The CDR3 region has the DNA TGTGCCAGTAGTATAGACAGGCGAAGCAATCAGCCCCAGCATTTT.

The rearrangement joins TRBV7-2 to TRBJ1-2; maybe TRBD1 (6 bases). V was cut by 5 bases and J by 8 bases, with 18 bases left in between. CDR3 length: 14 amino acids. Per germline, CDR1 SGHTA and CDR2 FQGNSA. In DNA form, the CDR3 reads TGTGCCAGCAGCCTACTGGACAGCGGTAGGGGCTACACCTTC. Translation gives CASSLLDSGRGYTF.

The rearrangement uses TRBV18 and TRBJ2-1; TRBD2 matches at 7 bases. The length of the CDR3 is 12 residues. CDR1 is KGHSH, CDR2 LQKENI, per germline. V was clipped by 3 bases and J by 13 bases; unmatched bases: 6. The CDR3 loop reads CASSPGTNQQFF. CDR3 coding DNA: TGTGCCAGCTCACCCGGGACTAACCAACAGTTCTTC. The entire variable domain, with the rest obtained from reference TRBV18 and TRBJ2-1, is as follows: NAGVMQNPRHLVRRRGQEARLRCSPMKGHSHVYWYRQLPEEGLKFMVYLQKENIIDESGMPKERFSAEFPKEGPSILRIQQVVRGDSAAYFCASSPGTNQQFFGPGTRLTVL.

V is TRBV7-8 and J is TRBJ1-5, with unresolved D. Germline loops: CDR1 SGHVS, CDR2 FQNEAQ. The CDR3 is made up of 14 amino acids. With 1 base removed from V and 7 bases from J, the gap between germline ends came to 11 bases. In DNA form, the CDR3 reads TGTGCCAGCAGCTTAGACGCGGGGTTACAGCCCCAGCATTTT. Translation gives CASSLDAGLQPQHF.

The V call is TRBV28, the J call TRBJ2-4; 11 bases align to TRBD2. This CDR3 contains 16 residues. From germline, CDR1 is MDHEN and CDR2 SYDVKM. Losses at the gene ends were 4 bases for V and 0 bases for J; bases not matched to a gene: 2. CDR3 bases: TGTGCCAGCAGTTCCCTAGCGGGGGGAGCCAAAAACATTCAGTACTTC. This gives the protein CASSSLAGGAKNIQYF.

This chain uses TRBV5-1 with TRBJ1-4; TRBD1 matches at 10 bases. CDR1 is SGHRS, CDR2 YFSETQ, per germline. This CDR3 has 17 amino acids. J lost 2 bases, V lost 1 base, and 5 bases had no gene match. The CDR3 nucleotides read TGCGCCAGCAGCTTGCCGACAGGGGGCACGACTAATGAAAAACTGTTTTTT. This sequence encodes CASSLPTGGTTNEKLFF.

The rearrangement uses TRBV24-1 and TRBJ1-1, with TRBD1 identical over 7 bases. CDR1 is KGHDR and CDR2 is SFDVKD in the germline V gene. The CDR3 has 14 residues. V gave up 5 bases and J gave up 0 bases; unmatched junction bases: 2. For the CDR3, the DNA is TGTGCCACCAGTGGAGGGGGCATGAACACTGAAGCTTTCTTT. It yields the protein CATSGGGMNTEAFF.

Written as DNA, the CDR3 is TGTGCCAGCAGACTACAGGGAAATAACTATGGCTACACCTTC. Translation: CASRLQGNNYGYTF. The J gene is TRBJ1-2, the V gene TRBV6-5; a weak D match, TRBD1 (6 bases). Trimming stripped 6 bases from V and 1 base from J, with 12 bases between. The CDR3 consists of 14 residues. Germline V gives CDR1 MNHEY, CDR2 SVGAGI.

CDR3 bases: TGCACCAGCAGCCAAGGGAGGACAGGGCGCGGGGGCTACACCTTC. Translating it yields CTSSQGRTGRGGYTF. The chain couples TRBV1 to TRBJ1-2; the DNA was not compared with TRBD1, the D call given in the table. TRBV1 is flagged as a pseudogene. This CDR3 has 15 residues.

V usage is TRBV5-5 and J usage is TRBJ2-2; the D gene is possibly TRBD2 (6 bases). The V gene's germline CDR1 is SGHKS and CDR2 YYEKEE (reference sequence). V was pared by 0 bases and J by 0 bases, with 6 bases between. The CDR3 consists of 15 residues. The CDR3 coding sequence is TGTGCCAGCAGCTTGGGACTAGCGAACACCGGGGAGCTGTTTTTT. It specifies CASSLGLANTGELFF. The variable domain in full, completed from reference TRBV5-5 and TRBJ2-2, reads DAGVTQSPTHLIKTRGQQVTLRCSPISGHKSVSWYQQVLGQGPQFIFQYYEKEERGRGNFPDRFSARQFPNYSSELNVNALLLGDSALYLCASSLGLANTGELFFGEGSRLTVL.

The chain combines TRBV19 with TRBJ2-1; no clear D gene. V dropped 1 base and J dropped 4 bases, with 11 bases sitting between them. This CDR3 comprises 15 residues. Germline CDR1 reads LNHDA; CDR2 reads SQIVND (reference sequence). CDR3 in amino acids: CASSIGDFTYNEQFF. DNA for the CDR3: TGTGCCAGTAGTATAGGAGACTTTACGTACAATGAGCAGTTCTTC.

The CDR3: CASSLYRGGYEQYF. The CDR3 DNA follows: TGTGCCAGCAGCTTATACAGGGGTGGCTACGAGCAGTACTTC. This chain uses TRBV11-2 with TRBJ2-7; 7 positions match TRBD1. This CDR3 region has 14 residues. CDR1 and CDR2 from the germline V gene are SGHAT and FQNNGV. The trim removed 2 bases at V and 3 bases at J, leaving 4 bases unmatched.

This clone was seen just once. This sequence joins TRBV10-3 and TRBJ1-5, with 11 bases aligning to TRBD1. V lost 3 bases and J lost 0; bases outside the gene matches: 7. Germline CDR1 reads ENHRY; CDR2 reads SYGVKD. The CDR3 totals 18 residues. CDR3 sequence reads: CAISDSGTGGLSNQPQHF. The CDR3 DNA reads as TGTGCCATCAGTGATTCCGGGACAGGGGGTCTTAGCAATCAGCCCCAGCATTTT.

V is TRBV5-1 and J is TRBJ1-1; maybe TRBD1 (5 bases). Between the trimmed V and J ends, which lost 2 bases and 4 bases, there was a span of 9 bases. Germline-derived CDR1 and CDR2 are SGHRS and YFSETQ. This CDR3 has 13 residues. The DNA for the CDR3 is TGCGCCAGCAGCTTCACAGGTCCCACTGAAGCTTTCTTT. Protein product: CASSFTGPTEAFF.

This chain links TRBV11-1 with TRBJ2-5; 11 bases are a match to TRBD1. The CDR3 is made up of 15 amino acids. The V segment lost 5 bases and the J segment 5 bases; nucleotides outside the gene matches: 7. CDR1 is SGHAT and CDR2 is FQDESV in the germline V gene (reference sequence). The CDR3 sequence is CASSQGTGGRETQYF. In nucleotides, the CDR3 is TGTGCCAGCAGCCAGGGGACAGGGGGTCGGGAGACCCAGTACTTC. The full variable domain, rest sourced from reference TRBV11-1 and TRBJ2-5, is EAEVAQSPRYKITEKSQAVAFWCDPISGHATLYWYRQILGQGPELLVQFQDESVVDDSQLPKDRFSAERLKGVDSTLKIQPAELGDSAMYLCASSQGTGGRETQYFGPGTRLLVL.

This clone has just one count. The V call is TRBV5-6, the J call TRBJ1-5, with 8 nucleotides matching TRBD1. CDR1 and CDR2 from the germline V gene are SGHDT and YYEEEE. After removal of 4 bases from V and 6 bases from J, the junction contained 3 bases not matched to a gene. The CDR3 is 13 amino acids. Here the CDR3 DNA reads TGTGCCAGCAGCCGGACAGGGTTTCAGCCCCAGCATTTT. It encodes CASSRTGFQPQHF.

The J gene is TRBJ1-6, the V gene TRBV30; D gene uncertain. The germline V gene has CDR1 GTSNPN and CDR2 SVGIG (reference sequence). CDR3 length: 13 residues. V lost 3 bases and J 5 bases, leaving 8 bases between the germline ends. The CDR3 loop is CAWSRRDNSPLHF. CDR3 coding DNA: TGTGCCTGGAGCAGGAGGGATAATTCACCCCTCCACTTT. Based on the CDR3 plus reference TRBV30 and TRBJ1-6, the full variable domain is SQTIHQWPATLVQPVGSPLSLECTVEGTSNPNLYWYRQAAGRGLQLLFYSVGIGQISSEVPQNLSASRPQDRQFILSSKKLLLSDSGFYLCAWSRRDNSPLHFGNGTRLTVT.

The rearrangement uses TRBV5-1 and TRBJ2-3, with 7 bases fitting TRBD2. With 0 bases clipped from V and 2 bases from J, the junction kept 3 bases outside the gene matches. CDR3 length equals 15 residues. The germline V gene has CDR1 SGHRS and CDR2 YFSETQ. The CDR3 reads CASSLGDYYTDTQYF. The CDR3 DNA reads TGCGCCAGCAGCTTGGGGGACTACTACACAGATACGCAGTATTTT.

The rearrangement joins TRBV4-1 to TRBJ2-7, with 9 bases fitting TRBD1. CDR3 length: 15 residues. Germline CDR1 MGHRA, CDR2 YSYEKL. The ends lost 1 base at V and 3 bases at J; junction bases unmatched: 4. Here the CDR3 DNA reads TGCGCCAGCAGCCAAGCCGGGACAGGGAACTACGAGCAGTACTTC. It codes for CASSQAGTGNYEQYF.